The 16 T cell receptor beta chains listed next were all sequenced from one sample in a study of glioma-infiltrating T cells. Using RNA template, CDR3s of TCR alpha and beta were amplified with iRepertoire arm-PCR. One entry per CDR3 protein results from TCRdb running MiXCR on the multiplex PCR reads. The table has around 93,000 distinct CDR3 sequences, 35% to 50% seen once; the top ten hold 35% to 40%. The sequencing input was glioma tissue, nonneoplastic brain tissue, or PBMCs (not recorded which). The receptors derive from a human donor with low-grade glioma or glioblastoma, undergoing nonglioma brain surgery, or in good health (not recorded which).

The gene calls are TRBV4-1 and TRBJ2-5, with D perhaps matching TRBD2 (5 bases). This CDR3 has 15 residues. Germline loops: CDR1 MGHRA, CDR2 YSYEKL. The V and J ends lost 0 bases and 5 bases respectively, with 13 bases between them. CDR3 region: CASSQELGSNETQYF. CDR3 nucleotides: TGCGCCAGCAGCCAAGAATTGGGGAGCAATGAGACCCAGTACTTC.

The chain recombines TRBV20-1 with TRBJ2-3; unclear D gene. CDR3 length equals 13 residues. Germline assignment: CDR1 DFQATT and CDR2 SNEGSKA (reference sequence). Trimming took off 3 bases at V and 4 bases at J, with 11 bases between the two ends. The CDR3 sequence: CSASTSRSDTQYF. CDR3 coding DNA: TGCAGTGCTAGTACCTCTAGATCAGATACGCAGTATTTT.

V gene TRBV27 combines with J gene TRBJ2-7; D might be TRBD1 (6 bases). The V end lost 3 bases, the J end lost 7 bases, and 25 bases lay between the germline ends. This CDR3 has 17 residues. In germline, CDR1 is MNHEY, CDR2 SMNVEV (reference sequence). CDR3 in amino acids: CASSFPPRGKTYNEQYF. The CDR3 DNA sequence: TGTGCCAGCAGTTTCCCTCCCAGGGGCAAGACTTACAATGAGCAGTACTTC.

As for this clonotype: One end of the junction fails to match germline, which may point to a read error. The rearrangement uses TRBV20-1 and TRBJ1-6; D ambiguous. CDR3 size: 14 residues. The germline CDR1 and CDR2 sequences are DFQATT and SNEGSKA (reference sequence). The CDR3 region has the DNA TGCAGTGCTAGAGAACGGCGGGATAGTTCACCCGTCCACTTT. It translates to CSARERRDSSPVHF.

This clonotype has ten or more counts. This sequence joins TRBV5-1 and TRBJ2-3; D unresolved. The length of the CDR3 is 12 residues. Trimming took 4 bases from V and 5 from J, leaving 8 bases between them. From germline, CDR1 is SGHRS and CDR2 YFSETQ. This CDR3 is CASSVPGDTQYF. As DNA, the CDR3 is TGCGCCAGCAGCGTCCCGGGAGATACGCAGTATTTT.

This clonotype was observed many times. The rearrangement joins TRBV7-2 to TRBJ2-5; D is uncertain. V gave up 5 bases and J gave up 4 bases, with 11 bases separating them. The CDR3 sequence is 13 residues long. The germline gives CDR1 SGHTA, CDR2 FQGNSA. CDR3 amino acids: CASSVRSGETQYF. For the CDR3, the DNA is TGTGCCAGCAGCGTAAGATCGGGAGAGACCCAGTACTTC.

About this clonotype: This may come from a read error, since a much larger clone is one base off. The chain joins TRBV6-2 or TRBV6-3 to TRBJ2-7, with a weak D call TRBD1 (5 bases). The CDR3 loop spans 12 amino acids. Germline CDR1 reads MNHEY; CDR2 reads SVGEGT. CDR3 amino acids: CAISDSSYGQYF. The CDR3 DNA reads TGTGCCATCAGTGACAGCTCCTACGGGCAGTACTTC.

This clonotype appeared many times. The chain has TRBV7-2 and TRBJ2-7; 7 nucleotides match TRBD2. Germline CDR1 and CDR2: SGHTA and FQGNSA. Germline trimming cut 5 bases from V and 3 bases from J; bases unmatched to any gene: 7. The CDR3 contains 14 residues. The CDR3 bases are TGTGCCAGCAGCCCCAGGGAGGGATACTACGAGCAGTACTTC. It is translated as CASSPREGYYEQYF.

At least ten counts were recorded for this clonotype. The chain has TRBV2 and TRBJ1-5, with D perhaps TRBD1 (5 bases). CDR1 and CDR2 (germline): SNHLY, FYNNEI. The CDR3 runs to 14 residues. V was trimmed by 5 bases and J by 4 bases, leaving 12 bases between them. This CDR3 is CASSPRVENQPQHF. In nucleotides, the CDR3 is TGTGCCAGCAGTCCCAGGGTTGAGAATCAGCCCCAGCATTTT.

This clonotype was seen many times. The CDR3 nucleotides read TGTGCCAGCAGCCACCTCCGGGATTCTGAGACCCAGTACTTC. It translates to CASSHLRDSETQYF. V is TRBV7-9 and J is TRBJ2-5; maybe TRBD2 (5 bases). This CDR3 region has 14 residues. The germline gives CDR1 SEHNR, CDR2 FQNEAQ (reference sequence). Trimming left V 5 bases short and J 5 bases short, with 15 bases between.

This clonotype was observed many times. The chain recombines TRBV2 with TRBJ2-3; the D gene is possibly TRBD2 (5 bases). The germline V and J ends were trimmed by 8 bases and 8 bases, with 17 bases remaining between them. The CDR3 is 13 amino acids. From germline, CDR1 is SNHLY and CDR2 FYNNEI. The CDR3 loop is CASEGHKDGTQYF. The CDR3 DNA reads TGTGCCAGCGAGGGCCACAAAGACGGTACGCAGTATTTT.

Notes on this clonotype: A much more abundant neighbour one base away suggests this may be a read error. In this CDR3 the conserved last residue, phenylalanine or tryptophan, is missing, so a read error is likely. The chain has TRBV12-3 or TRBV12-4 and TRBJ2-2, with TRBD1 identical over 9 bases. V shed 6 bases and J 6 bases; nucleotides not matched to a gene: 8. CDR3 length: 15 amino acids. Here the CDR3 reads CASRPGTGISGELFL. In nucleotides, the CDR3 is TGTGCCAGCAGGCCCGGGACAGGGATCTCCGGGGAGCTGTTTCTT.

The DNA of the CDR3 is TGTGCCAGCAGCTACGTGGTGGGAGGCCCCAATGAGCAGTTCTTC. This translates into CASSYVVGGPNEQFF. The chain joins TRBV11-2 to TRBJ2-1, with a weak D call TRBD2 (6 bases). The CDR3 is 15 amino acids. V lost 4 bases and J lost 6, with 16 bases in between. The germline CDR1 and CDR2 sequences are SGHAT and FQNNGV.

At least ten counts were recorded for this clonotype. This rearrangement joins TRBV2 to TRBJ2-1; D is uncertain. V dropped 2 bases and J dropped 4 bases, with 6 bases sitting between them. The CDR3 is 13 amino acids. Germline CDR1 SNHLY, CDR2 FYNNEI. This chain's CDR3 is CASSEKEYNEQFF. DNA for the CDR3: TGTGCCAGCAGTGAAAAGGAATACAATGAGCAGTTCTTC.

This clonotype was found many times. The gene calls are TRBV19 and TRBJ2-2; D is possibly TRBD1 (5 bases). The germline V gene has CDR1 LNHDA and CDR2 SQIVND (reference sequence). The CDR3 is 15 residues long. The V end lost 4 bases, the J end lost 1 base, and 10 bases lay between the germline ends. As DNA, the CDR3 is TGTGCCAGTAGTACGGACACGCTGAACACCGGGGAGCTGTTTTTT. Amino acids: CASSTDTLNTGELFF.

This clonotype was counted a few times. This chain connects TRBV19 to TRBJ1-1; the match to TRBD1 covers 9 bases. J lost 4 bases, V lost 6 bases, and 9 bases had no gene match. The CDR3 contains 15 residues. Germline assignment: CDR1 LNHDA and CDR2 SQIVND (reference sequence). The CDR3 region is CASSPRTGGTTEAFF. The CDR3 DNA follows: TGTGCCAGTAGCCCCAGAACAGGGGGCACCACTGAAGCTTTCTTT.